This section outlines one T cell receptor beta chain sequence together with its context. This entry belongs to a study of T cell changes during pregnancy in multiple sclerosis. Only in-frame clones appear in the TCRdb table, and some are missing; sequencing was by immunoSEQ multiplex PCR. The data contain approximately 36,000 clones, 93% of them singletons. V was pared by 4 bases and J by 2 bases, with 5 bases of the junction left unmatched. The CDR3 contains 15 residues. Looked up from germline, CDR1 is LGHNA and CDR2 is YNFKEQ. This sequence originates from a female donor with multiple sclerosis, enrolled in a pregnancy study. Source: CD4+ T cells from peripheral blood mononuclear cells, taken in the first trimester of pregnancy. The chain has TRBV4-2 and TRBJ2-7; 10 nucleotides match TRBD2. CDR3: CASSRTSGDAYEQYF. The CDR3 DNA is TGTGCCAGCAGCCGAACTAGCGGGGACGCCTACGAGCAGTACTTC.